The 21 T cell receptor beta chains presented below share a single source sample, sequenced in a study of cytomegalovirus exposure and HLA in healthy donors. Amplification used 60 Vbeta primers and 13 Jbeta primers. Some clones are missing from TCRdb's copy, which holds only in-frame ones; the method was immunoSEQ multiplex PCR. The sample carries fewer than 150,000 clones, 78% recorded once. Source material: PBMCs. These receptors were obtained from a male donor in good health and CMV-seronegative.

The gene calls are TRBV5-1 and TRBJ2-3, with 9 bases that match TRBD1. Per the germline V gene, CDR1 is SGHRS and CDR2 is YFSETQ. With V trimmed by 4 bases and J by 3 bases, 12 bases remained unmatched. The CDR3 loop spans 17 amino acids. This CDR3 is CASSTGTGSIDTDTQYF. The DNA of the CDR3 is TGCGCCAGCAGCACGGGGACAGGGTCGATTGATACAGATACGCAGTATTTT. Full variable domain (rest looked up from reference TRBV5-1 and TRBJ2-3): KAGVTQTPRYLIKTRGQQVTLSCSPISGHRSVSWYQQTPGQGLQFLFEYFSETQRNKGNFPGRFSGRQFSNSRSEMNVSTLELGDSALYLCASSTGTGSIDTDTQYFGPGTRLTVL.

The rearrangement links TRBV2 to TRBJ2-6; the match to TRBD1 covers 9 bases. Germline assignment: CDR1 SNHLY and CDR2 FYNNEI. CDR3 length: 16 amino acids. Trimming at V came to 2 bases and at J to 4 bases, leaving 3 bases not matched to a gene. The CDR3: CASSETGGAGANVLTF. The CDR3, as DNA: TGTGCCAGCAGTGAAACAGGGGGCGCCGGGGCCAACGTCCTGACTTTC.

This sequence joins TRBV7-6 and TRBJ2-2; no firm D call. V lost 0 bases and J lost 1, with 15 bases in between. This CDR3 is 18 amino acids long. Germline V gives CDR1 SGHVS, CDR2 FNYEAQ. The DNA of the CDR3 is TGTGCCAGCAGCTTAGCCCCCATCCGAGTCGGGAACACCGGGGAGCTGTTTTTT. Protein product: CASSLAPIRVGNTGELFF. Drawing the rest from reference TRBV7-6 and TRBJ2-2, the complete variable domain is GAGVSQSPRYKVTKRGQDVALRCDPISGHVSLYWYRQALGQGPEFLTYFNYEAQQDKSGLPNDRFSAERPEGSISTLTIQRTEQRDSAMYRCASSLAPIRVGNTGELFFGEGSRLTVL.

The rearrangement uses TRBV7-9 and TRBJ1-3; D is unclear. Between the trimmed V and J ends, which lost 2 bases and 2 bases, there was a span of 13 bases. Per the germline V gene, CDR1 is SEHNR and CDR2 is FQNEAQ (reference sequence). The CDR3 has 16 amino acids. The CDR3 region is CASSLSSGFTGNTIYF. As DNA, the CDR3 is TGTGCCAGCAGCTTAAGTTCGGGGTTCACTGGAAACACCATATATTTT. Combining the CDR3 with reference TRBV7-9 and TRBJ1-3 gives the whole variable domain DTGVSQNPRHKITKRGQNVTFRCDPISEHNRLYWYRQTLGQGPEFLTYFQNEAQLEKSRLLSDRFSAERPKGSFSTLEIQRTEQGDSAMYLCASSLSSGFTGNTIYFGEGSWLTVV.

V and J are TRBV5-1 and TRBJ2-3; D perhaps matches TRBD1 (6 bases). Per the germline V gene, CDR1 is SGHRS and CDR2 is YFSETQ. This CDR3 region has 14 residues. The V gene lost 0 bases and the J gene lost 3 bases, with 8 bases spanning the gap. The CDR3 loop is CASSLDDRTDTQYF. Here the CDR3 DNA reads TGCGCCAGCAGCTTGGATGACAGGACAGATACGCAGTATTTT.

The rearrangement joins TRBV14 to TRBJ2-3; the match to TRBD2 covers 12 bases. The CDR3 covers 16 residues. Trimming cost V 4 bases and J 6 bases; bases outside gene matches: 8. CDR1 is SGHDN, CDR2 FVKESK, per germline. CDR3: CASSPLAGGLVDTQYF. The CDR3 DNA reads TGTGCCAGCAGCCCCCTAGCGGGGGGGCTCGTCGATACGCAGTATTTT.

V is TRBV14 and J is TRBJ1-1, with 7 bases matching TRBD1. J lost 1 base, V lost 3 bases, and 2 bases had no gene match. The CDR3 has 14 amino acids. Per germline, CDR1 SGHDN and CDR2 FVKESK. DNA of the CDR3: TGTGCCAGCAGCCAGAGGACAGGGAACACTGAAGCTTTCTTT. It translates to CASSQRTGNTEAFF.

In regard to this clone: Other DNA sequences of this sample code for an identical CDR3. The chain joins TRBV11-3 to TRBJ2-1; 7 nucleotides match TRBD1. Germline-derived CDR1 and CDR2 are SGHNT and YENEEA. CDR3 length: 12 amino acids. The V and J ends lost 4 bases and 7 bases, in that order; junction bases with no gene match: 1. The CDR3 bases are TGTGCCAGCAGCTCCAGGGGGAATGAGCAGTTCTTC. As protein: CASSSRGNEQFF. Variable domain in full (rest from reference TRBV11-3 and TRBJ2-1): EAGVVQSPRYKIIEKKQPVAFWCNPISGHNTLYWYLQNLGQGPELLIRYENEEAVDDSQLPKDRFSAERLKGVDSTLKIQPAELGDSAVYLCASSSRGNEQFFGPGTRLTVL.

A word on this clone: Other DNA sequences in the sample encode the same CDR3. The CDR3 sequence is CAISDRTGGNEQFF. CDR3 DNA sequence: TGTGCCATCAGTGATAGGACAGGTGGCAATGAGCAGTTCTTC. The V and J genes are TRBV10-3 and TRBJ2-1, with 7 nucleotides matching TRBD1. V lost 3 bases, J lost 6 bases, and 5 bases stayed unmatched. The CDR3 length is 14 residues. Per germline, CDR1 ENHRY and CDR2 SYGVKD.

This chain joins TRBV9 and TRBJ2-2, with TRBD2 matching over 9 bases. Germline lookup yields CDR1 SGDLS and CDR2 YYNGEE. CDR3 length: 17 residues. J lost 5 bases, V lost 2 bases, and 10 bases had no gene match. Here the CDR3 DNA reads TGTGCCAGCAGCGTTGGGCGGGGGGGCTTATTTACCGGGGAGCTGTTTTTT. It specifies CASSVGRGGLFTGELFF.

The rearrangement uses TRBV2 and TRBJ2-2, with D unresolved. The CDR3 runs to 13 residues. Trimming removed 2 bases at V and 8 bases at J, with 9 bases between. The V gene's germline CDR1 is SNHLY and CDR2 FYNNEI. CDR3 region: CASSESLEGELFF. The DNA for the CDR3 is TGTGCCAGCAGTGAATCTCTTGAGGGGGAGCTGTTTTTT. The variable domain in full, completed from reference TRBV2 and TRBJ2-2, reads EPEVTQTPSHQVTQMGQEVILRCVPISNHLYFYWYRQILGQKVEFLVSFYNNEISEKSEIFDDQFSVERPDGSNFTLKIRSTKLEDSAMYFCASSESLEGELFFGEGSRLTVL.

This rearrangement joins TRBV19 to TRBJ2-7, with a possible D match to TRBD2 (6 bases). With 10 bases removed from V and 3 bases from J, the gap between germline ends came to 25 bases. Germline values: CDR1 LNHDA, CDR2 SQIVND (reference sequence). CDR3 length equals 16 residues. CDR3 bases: TGTGCCACGAAGCCAGTATGGCGGGGCGGATACTACGAGCAGTACTTC. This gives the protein CATKPVWRGGYYEQYF.

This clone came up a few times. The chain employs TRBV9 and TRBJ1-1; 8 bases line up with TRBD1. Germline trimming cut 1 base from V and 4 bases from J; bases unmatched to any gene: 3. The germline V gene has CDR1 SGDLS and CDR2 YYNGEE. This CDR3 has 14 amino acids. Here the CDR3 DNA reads TGTGCCAGCAGCGTACAGGGGGCAGGCACTGAAGCTTTCTTT. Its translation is CASSVQGAGTEAFF.

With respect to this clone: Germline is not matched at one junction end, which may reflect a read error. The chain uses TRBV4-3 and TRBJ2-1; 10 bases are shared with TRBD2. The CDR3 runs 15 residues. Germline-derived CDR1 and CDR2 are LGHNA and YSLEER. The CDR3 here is CPSSQRLAGNNEQFF. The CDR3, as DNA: TGCCCCAGCAGCCAAAGACTAGCGGGTAACAATGAGCAGTTCTTC.

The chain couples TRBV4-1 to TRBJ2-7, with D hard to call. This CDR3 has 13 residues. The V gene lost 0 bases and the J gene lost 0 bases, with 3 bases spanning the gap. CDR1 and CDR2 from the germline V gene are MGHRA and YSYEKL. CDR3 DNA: TGCGCCAGCAGCCAAGATCTCTCCTACGAGCAGTACTTC. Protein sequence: CASSQDLSYEQYF.

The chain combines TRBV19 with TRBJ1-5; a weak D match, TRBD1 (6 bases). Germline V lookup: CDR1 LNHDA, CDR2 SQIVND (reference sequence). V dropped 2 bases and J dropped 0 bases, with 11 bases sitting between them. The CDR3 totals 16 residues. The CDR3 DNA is TGTGCCAGTAGTATATATCCACAGGGTAGCAATCAGCCCCAGCATTTT. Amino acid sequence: CASSIYPQGSNQPQHF. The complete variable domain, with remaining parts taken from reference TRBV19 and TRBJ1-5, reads DGGITQSPKYLFRKEGQNVTLSCEQNLNHDAMYWYRQDPGQGLRLIYYSQIVNDFQKGDIAEGYSVSREKKESFPLTVTSAQKNPTAFYLCASSIYPQGSNQPQHFGDGTRLSIL.

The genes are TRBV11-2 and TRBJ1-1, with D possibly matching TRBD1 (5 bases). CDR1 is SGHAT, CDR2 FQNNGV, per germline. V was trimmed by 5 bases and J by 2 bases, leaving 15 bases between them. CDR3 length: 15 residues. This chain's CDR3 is CASSARRGGNTEAFF. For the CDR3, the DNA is TGTGCCAGCAGCGCCCGGCGGGGGGGAAACACTGAAGCTTTCTTT.

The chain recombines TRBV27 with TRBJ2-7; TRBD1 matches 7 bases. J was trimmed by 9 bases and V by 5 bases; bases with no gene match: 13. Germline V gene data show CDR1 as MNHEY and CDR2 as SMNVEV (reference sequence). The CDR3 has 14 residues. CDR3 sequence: CASSQTGQKGSQYF. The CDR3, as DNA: TGTGCCAGCAGTCAGACAGGGCAAAAAGGTTCGCAGTACTTC.

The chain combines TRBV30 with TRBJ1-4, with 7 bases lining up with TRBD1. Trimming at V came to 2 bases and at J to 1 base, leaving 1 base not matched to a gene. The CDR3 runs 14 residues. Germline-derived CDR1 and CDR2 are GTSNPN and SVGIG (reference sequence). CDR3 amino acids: CAWSRTGTNEKLFF. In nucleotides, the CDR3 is TGTGCCTGGAGTAGGACAGGAACTAATGAAAAACTGTTTTTT. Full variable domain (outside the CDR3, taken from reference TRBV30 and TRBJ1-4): SQTIHQWPATLVQPVGSPLSLECTVEGTSNPNLYWYRQAAGRGLQLLFYSVGIGQISSEVPQNLSASRPQDRQFILSSKKLLLSDSGFYLCAWSRTGTNEKLFFGSGTQLSVL.

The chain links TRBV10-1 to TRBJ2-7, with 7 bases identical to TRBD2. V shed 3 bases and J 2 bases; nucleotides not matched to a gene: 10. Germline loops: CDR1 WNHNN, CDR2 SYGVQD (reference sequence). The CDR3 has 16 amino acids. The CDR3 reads CASSDPGGTAPYEQYF. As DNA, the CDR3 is TGCGCCAGCAGTGATCCGGGGGGTACAGCCCCCTACGAGCAGTACTTC.

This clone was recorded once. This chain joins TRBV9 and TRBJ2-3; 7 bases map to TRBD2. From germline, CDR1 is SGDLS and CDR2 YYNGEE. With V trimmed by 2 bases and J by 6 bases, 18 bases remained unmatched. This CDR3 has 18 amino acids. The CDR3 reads CASSVTEPRESILDTQYF. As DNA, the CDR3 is TGTGCCAGCAGCGTGACCGAACCGCGGGAGTCGATCCTCGATACGCAGTATTTT.